The 3 T cell receptor beta chains given below trace back to one sample, sequenced in a study of cytomegalovirus exposure and HLA in healthy donors. This PCR relied on a set of 60 Vbeta primers and 13 Jbeta primers. Assay used: immunoSEQ multiplex PCR; TCRdb lists only in-frame clones, some missing. The sample consists of roughly 200,000 clones, approximately 80% of them appearing once. Sequencing input: PBMCs. The receptor set was obtained from a woman aged 25 to 39 in good health and CMV-seropositive.

The gene calls are TRBV28 and TRBJ2-5, with TRBD2 matching 12 bases. The CDR3 has 15 amino acids. J was trimmed by 5 bases and V by 3 bases; bases with no gene match: 4. Germline assignment: CDR1 MDHEN and CDR2 SYDVKM. In DNA, the CDR3 is TGTGCCAGCAGTTTTCTAGCGGGAGGGGGGGAGACCCAGTACTTC. This sequence encodes CASSFLAGGGETQYF.

The J gene is TRBJ1-5, the V gene TRBV4-1; possibly TRBD1 for D (6 bases). Trimming removed 0 bases at V and 7 bases at J, with 16 bases between. Per the germline V gene, CDR1 is MGHRA and CDR2 is YSYEKL. The CDR3 runs to 16 residues. For the CDR3, the DNA is TGCGCCAGCAGCCAAGAGAGCACAGGGACGCACCAGCCCCAGCATTTT. It translates to CASSQESTGTHQPQHF.

V usage is TRBV7-2 and J usage is TRBJ2-7; 11 bases align to TRBD2. This CDR3 is 15 amino acids long. The V gene end was trimmed by 1 base and the J gene end by 7 bases; junction bases not matched to a gene: 6. In germline, CDR1 is SGHTA, CDR2 FQGNSA. CDR3 sequence reads: CASSLEGTSGGEQYF. As DNA, the CDR3 is TGTGCCAGCAGCTTAGAGGGGACTAGCGGAGGAGAGCAGTACTTC.